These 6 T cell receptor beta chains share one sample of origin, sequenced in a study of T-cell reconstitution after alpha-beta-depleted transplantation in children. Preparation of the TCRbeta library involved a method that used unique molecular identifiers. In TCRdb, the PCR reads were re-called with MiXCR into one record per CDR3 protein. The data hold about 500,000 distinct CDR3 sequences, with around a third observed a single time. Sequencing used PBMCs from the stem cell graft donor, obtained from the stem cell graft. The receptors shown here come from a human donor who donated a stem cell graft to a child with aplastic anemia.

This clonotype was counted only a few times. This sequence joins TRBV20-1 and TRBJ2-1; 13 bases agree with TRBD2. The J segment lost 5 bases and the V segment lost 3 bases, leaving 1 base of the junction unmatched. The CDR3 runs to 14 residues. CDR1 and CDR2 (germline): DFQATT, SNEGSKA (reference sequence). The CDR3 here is CSASGTSGNNEQFF. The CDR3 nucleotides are TGCAGTGCTAGCGGGACTAGCGGGAACAATGAGCAGTTCTTC.

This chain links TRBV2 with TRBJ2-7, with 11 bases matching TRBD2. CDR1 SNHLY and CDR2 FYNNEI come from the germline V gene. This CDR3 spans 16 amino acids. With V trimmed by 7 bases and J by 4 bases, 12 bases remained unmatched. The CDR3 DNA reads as TGTGCCAGCAAAAGGGGCGAGGGACTAGCGGTATACGAGCAGTACGTC. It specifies CASKRGEGLAVYEQYV.

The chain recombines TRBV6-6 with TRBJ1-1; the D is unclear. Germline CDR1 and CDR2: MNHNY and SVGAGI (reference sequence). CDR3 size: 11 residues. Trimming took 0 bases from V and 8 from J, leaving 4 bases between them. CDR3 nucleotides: TGTGCCAGCAGTTACTCGAACGAAGCTTTCTTT. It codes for CASSYSNEAFF.

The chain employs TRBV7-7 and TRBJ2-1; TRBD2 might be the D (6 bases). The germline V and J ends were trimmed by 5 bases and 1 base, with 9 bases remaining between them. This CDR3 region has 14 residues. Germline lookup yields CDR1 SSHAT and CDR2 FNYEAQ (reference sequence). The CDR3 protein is CASSKDYSYNEQFF. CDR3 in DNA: TGTGCCAGCAGCAAGGACTATTCCTACAATGAGCAGTTCTTC.

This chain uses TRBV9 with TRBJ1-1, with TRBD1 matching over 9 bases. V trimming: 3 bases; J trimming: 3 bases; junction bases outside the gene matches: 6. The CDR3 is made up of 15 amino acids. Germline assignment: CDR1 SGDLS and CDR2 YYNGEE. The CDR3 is CASSAPQGADTEAFF. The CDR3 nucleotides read TGTGCCAGCAGCGCTCCACAGGGGGCGGACACTGAAGCTTTCTTT.

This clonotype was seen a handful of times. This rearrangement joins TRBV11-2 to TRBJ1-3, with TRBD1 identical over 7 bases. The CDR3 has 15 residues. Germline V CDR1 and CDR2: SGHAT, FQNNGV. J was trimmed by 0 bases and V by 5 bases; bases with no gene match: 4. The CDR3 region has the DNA TGTGCCAGCAGCATCCGGGACAGCTCTGGAAACACCATATATTTT. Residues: CASSIRDSSGNTIYF.